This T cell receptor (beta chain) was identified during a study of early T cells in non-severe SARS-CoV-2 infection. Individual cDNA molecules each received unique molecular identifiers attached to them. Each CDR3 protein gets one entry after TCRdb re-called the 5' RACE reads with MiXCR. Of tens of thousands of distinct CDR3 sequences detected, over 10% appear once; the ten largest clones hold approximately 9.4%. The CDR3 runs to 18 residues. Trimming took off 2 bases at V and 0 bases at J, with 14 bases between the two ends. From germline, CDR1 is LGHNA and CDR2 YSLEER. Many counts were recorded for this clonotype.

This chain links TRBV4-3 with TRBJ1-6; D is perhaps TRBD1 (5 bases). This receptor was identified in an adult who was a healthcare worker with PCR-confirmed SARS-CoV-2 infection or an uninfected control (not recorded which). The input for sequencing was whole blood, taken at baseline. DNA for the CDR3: TGCGCCAGCAGCCAATCTCGGACACGGAGCTCCTATAATTCACCCCTCCACTTT. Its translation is CASSQSRTRSSYNSPLHF.